The 9 T cell receptor beta chains given below trace back to one sample, sequenced in a study of early T cells in non-severe SARS-CoV-2 infection. MiXCR was run by TCRdb on the 5' RACE reads, yielding one entry per CDR3 protein. This sample has tens of thousands of distinct CDR3 sequences, with about 4.5% found just once. Input material: whole blood. The receptors here all came from an adult who was a healthcare worker with PCR-confirmed SARS-CoV-2 infection or an uninfected control (not recorded which).

The chain couples TRBV5-1 to TRBJ2-1; TRBD2 might be the D (5 bases). V lost 5 bases to trimming and J lost 6 bases, with 18 bases between them. The CDR3 runs 15 residues. Germline V gene data show CDR1 as SGHRS and CDR2 as YFSETQ. The CDR3 here is CASSSEGLSTNEQFF. CDR3 DNA: TGCGCCAGCAGTTCTGAGGGCCTCTCTACCAATGAGCAGTTCTTC.

Many counts were recorded for this clonotype. The V and J genes are TRBV5-1 and TRBJ2-7; 7 positions agree with TRBD1. The CDR3 has 14 amino acids. Germline CDR1 reads SGHRS; CDR2 reads YFSETQ. V shed 2 bases, J shed 1 base, and the junction held 3 bases outside the gene matches. As DNA, the CDR3 is TGCGCCAGCAGCTTACAGGGACAGTCCTACGAGCAGTACTTC. This sequence encodes CASSLQGQSYEQYF.

As DNA, the CDR3 is TGTGCCAGCAGCTTAAACCAGGGGGCAGCTTCTGAAGCTTTCTTT. Translation gives CASSLNQGAASEAFF. This chain uses TRBV7-6 with TRBJ1-1; 8 bases map to TRBD1. The length of the CDR3 is 15 residues. CDR1 SGHVS and CDR2 FNYEAQ come from the germline V gene. Unmatched junction bases numbered 8, after V lost 2 bases and J lost 6 bases.

This clonotype was observed many times. The chain recombines TRBV25-1 with TRBJ2-1, with D perhaps matching TRBD2 (6 bases). The germline CDR1 and CDR2 sequences are MGHDK and SYGVNS. CDR3 length equals 16 residues. The V end was cut by 5 bases, the J end by 9 bases, with 23 bases between. The CDR3 DNA follows: TGTGCCAGCAGTACCCCGGGACTCGGGATGTCTAGTGAGCAGTTCTTC. Translation: CASSTPGLGMSSEQFF.

This clonotype has ten or more counts. This rearrangement joins TRBV19 to TRBJ2-2; 12 bases agree with TRBD2. Germline CDR1 reads LNHDA; CDR2 reads SQIVND (reference sequence). V trimming: 2 bases; J trimming: 10 bases; junction bases outside the gene matches: 8. The CDR3 runs 16 residues. The CDR3 region has the DNA TGTGCCAGTAGTATATCCCTAGCGGGAGGGATCGCGGAGCTGTTTTTT. This sequence encodes CASSISLAGGIAELFF.

This clonotype has more than one count but fewer than ten. The chain uses TRBV3-1 and TRBJ2-7; tentatively, D is TRBD1 (5 bases). Per germline, CDR1 LGHDT and CDR2 YNNKEL (reference sequence). CDR3 length equals 14 residues. V gave up 0 bases and J gave up 3 bases, with 9 bases separating them. CDR3: CASSQDGAYYEQYF. As DNA, the CDR3 is TGTGCCAGCAGCCAAGATGGGGCGTACTACGAGCAGTACTTC.

There are many counts of this clonotype. CDR3 nucleotides: TGCAGTGCTAGGGCAGGAATGAACACTGAAGCTTTCTTT. Translating it yields CSARAGMNTEAFF. This rearrangement joins TRBV20-1 to TRBJ1-1; unclear D gene. Germline loops: CDR1 DFQATT, CDR2 SNEGSKA (reference sequence). V was trimmed by 3 bases and J by 0 bases, leaving 8 bases between them. This CDR3 has 13 residues.

This clonotype was detected ten times or more. The CDR3 sequence: CATSFSLFSDTYEQYF. In DNA, the CDR3 is TGTGCCACCTCTTTCTCCCTCTTTTCGGATACCTACGAGCAGTACTTC. The chain employs TRBV6-2 or TRBV6-3 and TRBJ2-7; D ambiguous. Germline lookup yields CDR1 MNHEY and CDR2 SVGEGT. Trimming took 10 bases from V and 2 from J, leaving 24 bases between them. This CDR3 has 16 residues.

This clonotype was counted many times. CDR3 nucleotides: TGCAGCGTTGTCAGGGCCACTCGCGAGCAGTACTTC. Translated, it gives CSVVRATREQYF. This rearrangement joins TRBV29-1 to TRBJ2-7, with D perhaps TRBD1 (5 bases). CDR3 size: 12 residues. Germline CDR1 reads SQVTM; CDR2 reads ANQGSEA. V was cut by 4 bases and J by 6 bases, with 13 bases left in between.